This T cell receptor (beta chain) was sequenced in a study of T cell responses to AZD1222 COVID-19 vaccine. General study findings and limits: Two AZD1222 doses significantly raised spike-specific TCR breadth and depth over controls. It should be noted that donors were predominantly white British and more often female, and clonal diversity was possibly underestimated. Spike-wide coverage was observed for vaccine-associated CD4 TCRs, with dominant responses at 160-218 and 743-854. All repertoire sampling was performed exclusively after the peak T cell response.

Regarding this clone: Its antigen is unidentified.

The data were produced by immunoSEQ multiplex PCR, yet TCRdb's version contains in-frame clones alone and is incomplete. The top ten clones hold about 27% of a sample with under 150,000 clones, around 84% of them seen once. Per the germline V gene, CDR1 is MNHEY and CDR2 is SMNVEV (reference sequence). The CDR3 has 16 amino acids. V lost 4 bases to trimming and J lost 5 bases; unmatched junction nucleotides: 13. The chain has TRBV27 and TRBJ2-5; 7 bases line up with TRBD2. The sample consisted of peripheral blood, taken 28 days after the second AZD1222 dose. The clonotype originates from an adult who received the AZD1222 COVID-19 vaccine. The CDR3 spells CASSWNGEGVRETQYF. In DNA, the CDR3 is TGTGCCAGCAGTTGGAACGGGGAGGGCGTCCGGGAGACCCAGTACTTC.